Listed below are T cell receptor beta chains from one sample, sequenced in a study of cytomegalovirus exposure and HLA in healthy donors. TCRdb keeps only in-frame clones here, not all; method: immunoSEQ multiplex PCR. Here the sample spans hundreds of thousands of clones, approximately 86% being singletons. The sample taken for sequencing was PBMCs. All receptors come from a woman in her twenties or thirties in good health and CMV-seropositive. CDR3s include the opening cysteine and the closing phenylalanine or tryptophan.

v_gene: TRBV19
CDR3aa: CASKRQELSYEQYF

v_gene: TRBV5-1
CDR3aa: CASSSRRAHTDTQYF

v_gene: TRBV2
CDR3aa: CASSHAGTSVGETQYF

v_gene: TRBV6-5
CDR3aa: CASSPLGEGVTEAFF

v_gene: TRBV4-2
CDR3aa: CASSQDATPHSGNTIYF

v_gene: TRBV7-9
CDR3aa: CASSLTGTSEQYF

v_gene: TRBV5-6
CDR3aa: CASSLELSGDADTQYF

v_gene: TRBV19
CDR3aa: CASSTREVNTEAFF

v_gene: TRBV25-1
CDR3aa: CASSEAGTGDGELFF

v_gene: TRBV7-6
CDR3aa: CASSLLQRVTGELFF

v_gene: TRBV28
CDR3aa: CASSFVSNQPQHF

v_gene: TRBV4-1
CDR3aa: CASSPTGGAENQPQHF

v_gene: TRBV6-1
CDR3aa: CASSADIRRQYF

v_gene: TRBV19
CDR3aa: CASSRTRTSGRYEQYF

v_gene: TRBV4-1
CDR3aa: CASSQEGSGRVNEQFF

v_gene: TRBV5-1
CDR3aa: CASSPSIGTGGTDTQYF

v_gene: TRBV18
CDR3aa: CASRTSGSPDTQYF

v_gene: TRBV13
CDR3aa: CASLLAGGQYNEQFF

v_gene: TRBV30
CDR3aa: CAWRVGGRGYEQYF

v_gene: TRBV27
CDR3aa: CASSPQTGFLPQHF

v_gene: TRBV21-1
CDR3aa: CASSTTICDGGRVLALTGELFF

v_gene: TRBV27
CDR3aa: CASSFAGNEKLFF

v_gene: TRBV11-2
CDR3aa: CASSPSITGELFF